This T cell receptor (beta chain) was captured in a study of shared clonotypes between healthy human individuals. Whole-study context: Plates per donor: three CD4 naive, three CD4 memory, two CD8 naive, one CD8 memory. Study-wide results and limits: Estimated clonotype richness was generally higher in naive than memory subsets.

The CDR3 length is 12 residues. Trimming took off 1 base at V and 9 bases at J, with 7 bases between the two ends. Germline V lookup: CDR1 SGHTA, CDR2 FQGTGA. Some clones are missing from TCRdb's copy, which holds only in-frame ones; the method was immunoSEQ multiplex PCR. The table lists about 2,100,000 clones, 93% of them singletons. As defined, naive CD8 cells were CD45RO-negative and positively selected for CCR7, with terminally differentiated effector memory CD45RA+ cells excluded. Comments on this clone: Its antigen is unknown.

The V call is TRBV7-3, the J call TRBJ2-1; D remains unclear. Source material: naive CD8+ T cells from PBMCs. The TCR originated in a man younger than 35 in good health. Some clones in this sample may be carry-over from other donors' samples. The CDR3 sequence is CASSLIGSEQFF. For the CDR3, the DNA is TGTGCCAGCAGCTTAATAGGATCTGAGCAGTTCTTC.